Here is one T cell receptor beta chain with its context. Its antigen is unknown. Base qualities are not recorded, but no much larger clone differs from it by a single base. Based on the germline V gene, the CDR1 and CDR2 sequences are MDHEN and SYDVKM. The V end gives up 8 bases and the J end 4 bases, leaving 6 bases in the junction not matched to a gene. From the cysteine through the phenylalanine, the CDR3 covers 14 amino acids. Only the CDR3 region is kept as DNA, spanning 42 bases read in frame from base 1. Systemically healthy Caucasian individuals from Russia, 39 in total and aged about 6 to 95 years, were included as donors. About 9.6 milliliters of peripheral blood were collected from each donor into EDTA-treated Vacutainer tubes. PBMCs were isolated by Ficoll-Paque density-gradient centrifugation, with at least 6.5 million obtained per sample. Trizol reagent was used to extract total RNA from PBMCs, with at least 5 micrograms per sample. For every donor, an aliquot of PBMCs went through flow cytometry to measure the percentages of naive CD45RAhigh/CD27high T cells.

Library method: 5' RACE. The sample was run on an Illumina HiSeq 2500. A second PCR of roughly 6 to 11 cycles was performed with a sample-barcoded 5' primer and a J-beta primer mix. A unique molecular identifier was introduced onto each TCR beta cDNA molecule by a template-switch 5' adaptor carrying 12 random nucleotides. Each sample yielded at least 2.5 million CDR3-containing paired-end reads. The Mint cDNA synthesis kit, primed by a TRBC-specific oligonucleotide, was used to synthesize first-strand cDNA from all RNA. Following uracil-DNA glycosylase treatment, a first 18-cycle PCR with universal primers M1SS and BC2_uni_R was performed on all cDNA. Turning to the authors' computational methods: Normalization of each sample was performed by random selection of 1 million high-quality reads, each carrying a distinct molecular identifier. Reads with shared molecular identifiers were discarded instead of being binned into consensus sequences. MiTCR, set to a Q25 quality threshold and the strictest error-elimination algorithm, was used for CDR3 identification, clonotype clustering and error correction. A nonparametric unseen species model with Euler transformation was used to estimate lower-bound total TCR beta diversity. The raw public data were reprocessed by TCRdb itself: fastp quality trimming at Q25, MiXCR clonotype calling, in-frame beta chains only. Rows are unified per CDR3 protein, each entry keeping the most common DNA and genes. In this record, the V and J calls reflect TCRdb's handling and not the investigators' own analysis. The sample includes about 930,000 distinct CDR3 sequences, with just under 30% observed a single time. The biggest ten clones account for around 9.6% of the sample.

This sample stems from a study of blood T cells in healthy people across ages (dated by TCRdb to between 2015 and 2017). For context, the study as a whole: Template switching captured roughly one uniquely barcoded TCR beta cDNA molecule per two T cells in model experiments. The donors were divided into four age groups: young (average approximately 15 years), middle-aged (over 35), aged (about 61) and long-lived (roughly 88). Using deep sequencing normalized with unique cDNA molecular identifiers, the study measured how TCR beta repertoire diversity changes with age. The study analyzed two additional independent replicas of 1 million unique cDNA reads from the same blood draw for two donors, one aged 18 to 30 and one aged 80 or older. Results the study describes overall, beyond this receptor: Estimates of total diversity based on one million sequenced T cells were considered lower bounds and underestimates. Compared with the aged group, more naive CD4+ T cells, fewer expanded clones and increased TCR diversity were shown by the long-lived group, suggesting age selection. Because profiling used bulk unsorted PBMCs, naive and antigen-experienced compartments could not be compared conclusively. There was a strong correlation between observed TCR beta diversity and the percentage of naive T cells measured by flow cytometry. The CMV infection status of donors was not known, potentially confounding age-related changes in expanded clonotypes. As age increased, observed TCR beta diversity per million T cells dropped in a roughly linear way, and a significant reduction was already evident by age 40.

These data also formed part of another study, on T cells of mothers and their children. Per that second paper: The donors were nine systemically healthy Caucasian individuals, made up of three mothers and their six children. cDNA synthesis used all of the extracted RNA, with approximately 1.4 ug of RNA in each 15 ul reaction. In the second PCR, the M1S primer added sample barcodes and 2-4 random nucleotides. Each mother yielded over 9 million TCR beta CDR3 reads and each child some 3 million reads. Thymic selection shapes the output of TCR recombination in a similar way in related and unrelated pairs, and inherited differences have a minor effect. Normalized repertoire overlap was always slightly but never significantly higher in related than unrelated mother-child pairs. No persistent microchimeric T cell clones were found, with a detection sensitivity of approximately 110 clones per million clonotypes. Deep NGS was used in the study to compare the TCR beta repertoires of mothers and children and to look for features that separate related mother-child pairs from unrelated individuals. On average, the children were roughly 11 +/- 4 years old, while the mothers were 40 +/- 4 years old. After adapters were ligated using NEBNext reagents, the libraries underwent 100+100 nt paired-end sequencing on an Illumina HiSeq 2000. Mother and child libraries were prepared a month apart and sequenced in separate runs to prevent cross-contamination. Each donor had between roughly 450,000 and 2,100,000 distinct TCR beta clonotypes identified. Naive TCR beta clonotypes were estimated from low-frequency clonotypes matched to each donor's FACS-determined naive share, without sorting.

Sequenced input: blood. The rearrangement joined TRBV28 to TRBJ2-3, with 10 bases aligning to TRBD2. The clonotype was recovered from a middle-aged woman in good health. The DNA sequence follows: TGTGCCAGCGAAGAGCGGGGGGGAGCAGATACGCAGTATTTT. This translates into CASEERGGADTQYF.